Listed below are T cell receptor beta chains from one sample, sequenced in a study of regulatory T cells in long-lasting Graves disease. MiXCR, run by TCRdb on the multiplex PCR reads, gives a single entry per CDR3 protein. The data show roughly 470,000 distinct CDR3 sequences, with roughly 20% seen just once and 7% to 10% held by the top ten. The specimen comprised peripheral blood mononuclear cells (PBMCs), sampled when the disease was refractory, from a patient treated with antithyroid drugs. These receptors were obtained from a female donor with Graves disease. Each CDR3 is given with its conserved first and last residue. D genes are given only for firm matches. Only part of the rows carry a size: once, few, many, or a class if the clone is expanded.

>few|TRBD1|TRBJ1-4|TRBV14
CASSQRTGINEKLFF
TGTGCCAGCAGCCAGAGGACAGGGATAAATGAAAAACTGTTTTTT
>.|.|TRBJ1-6|TRBV20-1
CSAPGEINSPLHF
TGCAGTGCTCCGGGGGAAATTAATTCACCCCTCCACTTT
>few|.|TRBJ1-1|TRBV19
CATLGRLNTEAFF
TGTGCCACCCTAGGACGGCTGAACACTGAAGCTTTCTTT
>few|TRBD1|TRBJ1-4|TRBV10-3
CASHRGLGEKLFF
TGTGCCAGCCACAGGGGGCTCGGTGAAAAACTGTTTTTT
>.|.|TRBJ2-1|TRBV10-3
CAIRGLYNEQFF
TGTGCCATCAGGGGACTGTACAATGAGCAGTTCTTC
>many|.|TRBJ1-1|TRBV29-1
CSVGAGVNTEAFF
TGCAGCGTGGGGGCAGGAGTGAACACTGAAGCTTTCTTT
>many|TRBD1|TRBJ2-7|TRBV5-5
CASSPWGTDSYEQYF
TGTGCCAGCAGCCCCTGGGGGACAGACTCCTACGAGCAGTACTTC
>many|TRBD1|TRBJ1-5|TRBV20-1
CSAREGTARRPQHF
TGCAGTGCTAGAGAGGGGACAGCAAGAAGGCCCCAGCATTTT
>many|.|TRBJ2-2|TRBV11-2
CASSLVLRRSGELFF
TGTGCCAGCAGCTTAGTCCTCAGGAGGTCCGGGGAGCTGTTTTTT
>many|.|TRBJ2-7|TRBV5-1
CASKEVEVSYEQYF
TGCGCCAGCAAGGAGGTGGAGGTCTCCTACGAGCAGTACTTC
>.|.|TRBJ2-6|TRBV7-9
CASSFSTGVDGANVLTF
TGTGCCAGCAGCTTCTCGACCGGGGTAGACGGGGCCAACGTCCTGACTTTC
>few|.|TRBJ1-2|TRBV5-1
CASSLSAPFGYGYTF
TGCGCCAGCAGCTTAAGTGCCCCCTTCGGCTATGGCTACACCTTC
>few|.|TRBJ2-7|TRBV4-1
CASSHTDPPYEQYF
TGCGCCAGCAGCCATACTGACCCTCCCTACGAGCAGTACTTC
>many|.|TRBJ2-4|TRBV12-3/TRBV12-4
CASSSRSRGENIQYF
TGTGCCAGCAGTTCGCGATCCAGAGGAGAAAACATTCAGTACTTC
>.|.|TRBJ2-7|TRBV5-6
CASSRVGTSVYEQYF
TGTGCCAGCAGCCGGGTGGGGACAAGCGTTTATGAGCAGTACTTC
>.|TRBD2|TRBJ2-7|TRBV6-1
CASSTRTSGRTGEQYF
TGTGCCAGCAGTACCCGGACTAGCGGGAGGACCGGCGAGCAGTACTTC
>many|.|TRBJ2-1|TRBV28
CASSLDSPRSYNEQFF
TGTGCCAGCAGCTTAGACAGTCCCCGATCCTACAATGAGCAGTTCTTC
>few|.|TRBJ1-1|TRBV9
CASSVGLMNTEAFF
TGTGCCAGCAGCGTAGGGCTAATGAACACTGAAGCTTTCTTT
>few|.|TRBJ1-5|TRBV7-9
CASSLALSSERGAQPQHF
TGTGCCAGCAGCTTAGCTTTGAGTTCGGAAAGGGGGGCTCAGCCCCAGCATTTT
>.|.|TRBJ2-7|TRBV29-1
CSAEQVGYEQYF
TGCAGCGCAGAGCAGGTAGGGTACGAGCAGTACTTC
>many|TRBD1|TRBJ1-5|TRBV28
CASSTRDRGSNQPQHF
TGTGCCAGCAGCACCCGGGACAGGGGTAGCAATCAGCCCCAGCATTTT
>few|TRBD1|TRBJ1-1|TRBV18
CASSTRTGVTEAFF
TGTGCCAGCTCAACGAGGACAGGGGTGACTGAAGCTTTCTTT
>.|.|TRBJ2-7|TRBV20-1
CSASGAESLYEQYF
TGCAGTGCTAGTGGGGCGGAGTCTCTCTACGAGCAGTACTTC
>few|.|TRBJ2-2|TRBV15
CATSRYRAMNTGELFF
TGTGCCACCAGCAGATACAGGGCAATGAACACCGGGGAGCTGTTTTTT
>few|.|TRBJ2-7|TRBV28
CASSLSVLEGLAYF
TGTGCCAGCAGTTTATCAGTCTTGGAGGGATTGGCGTACTTC
>many|.|TRBJ2-5|TRBV12-3/TRBV12-4
CASSIDLRLETQYF
TGTGCCAGCAGTATCGACTTGAGGCTTGAGACCCAGTACTTC
>.|TRBD2|TRBJ2-1|TRBV19
CASRRSSGRTYNEQFF
TGTGCCAGTAGAAGGTCGAGCGGGAGGACCTACAATGAGCAGTTCTTC
>.|.|TRBJ2-6|TRBV5-6
CASSFLHAGSGANVLTF
TGTGCCAGCAGCTTTCTACATGCCGGCTCTGGGGCCAACGTCCTGACTTTC
>.|.|TRBJ1-1|TRBV19
CASSIAVNAEAFF
TGTGCCAGTAGTATAGCAGTGAACGCTGAAGCTTTCTTT
>many|TRBD1|TRBJ2-7|TRBV15
CATSSRDRVHEQYF
TGTGCCACCAGCAGCCGGGACAGGGTACACGAGCAGTACTTC
>few|.|TRBJ1-1|TRBV19
CASSQLGYGEAFF
TGTGCCAGTAGTCAGTTGGGGTACGGTGAAGCTTTCTTT
>few|.|TRBJ1-1|TRBV29-1
CSVEDRGQGSDTEAFF
TGCAGCGTTGAAGATCGAGGGCAGGGGAGTGACACTGAAGCTTTCTTT
>many|.|TRBJ2-7|TRBV29-1
CSVEEAGFRYEQYF
TGCAGCGTTGAAGAGGCAGGGTTCCGCTACGAGCAGTACTTC
>many|.|TRBJ1-4|TRBV28
CASTSATVDEKLFF
TGTGCCAGCACCTCCGCGACGGTGGATGAAAAACTGTTTTTT
>many|TRBD2|TRBJ2-5|TRBV20-1
CSASSGGTGTQYF
TGCAGTGCTTCCAGCGGGGGAACAGGGACCCAGTACTTC
>.|.|TRBJ1-1|TRBV20-1
CSARGDYALNAEAFF
TGCAGTGCCCGGGGGGACTACGCCTTGAACGCTGAAGCTTTCTTT
>.|.|TRBJ2-5|TRBV7-8
CASPNQGGSETQYF
TGTGCCAGCCCGAATCAGGGGGGGAGTGAGACCCAGTACTTC
>many|.|TRBJ2-7|TRBV28
CASSPRQFLLPTYEQYF
TGTGCCAGCAGTCCCCGACAGTTTCTGCTCCCAACCTACGAGCAGTACTTC
>.|TRBD1|TRBJ1-2|TRBV6-2/TRBV6-3
CASSYYSTHDRGPNYGYTF
TGTGCCAGCAGTTACTACTCTACCCATGACAGGGGACCTAACTATGGCTACACCTTC
>.|TRBD1|TRBJ1-1|TRBV7-9
CASSTGTGLDTEAFF
TGTGCCAGCAGCACCGGGACAGGACTCGACACTGAAGCTTTCTTT
>many|TRBD1|TRBJ2-7|TRBV20-1
CSARSMDRDVYYEQYF
TGCAGTGCTAGATCGATGGACAGGGATGTTTACTACGAGCAGTACTTC
>few|.|TRBJ1-2|TRBV29-1
CSVRTGAGYTF
TGCAGCGTACGGACCGGGGCTGGCTACACCTTC
>few|.|TRBJ2-2|TRBV20-1
CSAQNTGELFF
TGCAGTGCTCAGAACACCGGGGAGCTGTTTTTT
>many|.|TRBJ2-5|TRBV30
CASWGGGYGETQYF
TGTGCCTCCTGGGGTGGGGGTTACGGAGAGACCCAGTACTTC
>.|TRBD2|TRBJ2-7|TRBV28
CASRPPLAGVVGSYEQYF
TGTGCCAGCCGCCCCCCCCTCGCGGGAGTGGTTGGTTCCTACGAGCAGTACTTC
>few|.|TRBJ2-7|TRBV29-1
CSVRQGEGYEQYF
TGCAGCGTCCGTCAGGGGGAGGGGTACGAGCAGTACTTC
>.|.|TRBJ2-7|TRBV5-1
CASSQGPYYEQYF
TGCGCCAGCAGCCAAGGACCGTACTACGAGCAGTACTTC
>many|.|TRBJ1-4|TRBV15
CATSSARSGREKLFF
TGTGCCACCAGCAGCGCGAGGTCCGGGCGGGAAAAACTGTTTTTT